This T cell receptor (beta chain) was documented in a study of regulatory T cells in long-lasting Graves disease. Investigators prepared the TCR beta libraries by applying iRepertoire HTBI primers and Arm-PCR of CDR3 regions. TCRdb reanalysed the multiplex PCR reads using MiXCR and keeps one entry per CDR3 protein. The repertoire holds some 500,000 distinct CDR3 sequences, 15% to 20% seen once, with more than 20% in the top ten. The CDR3 consists of 17 residues. CDR1 and CDR2 (germline): SGHVS, FQNEAQ. Trimming cost V 1 base and J 5 bases; bases outside gene matches: 9. Time point given: newly diagnosed GD, antithyroid drugs for less than 3 months. Scientists built the TCR library using RNA that was extracted from PBMCs. This same sample was also taken into another study, of T cells in Graves' hyperthyroidism and ophthalmopathy.

J is TRBJ2-2 and V is TRBV7-8; 8 bases match TRBD2. The sequence derives from a woman aged 40-65 years with Graves disease. The sample here was peripheral blood mononuclear cells (PBMCs), taken at new diagnosis, from a patient treated with antithyroid drugs. The CDR3: CASSLVGAGGRTGELFF. CDR3 sequence (DNA): TGTGCCAGCAGCTTAGTGGGGGCGGGGGGCCGGACCGGGGAGCTGTTTTTT.